Below, one T cell receptor (beta chain) is given with its context. The junction and the germline gene differ at one end; a read error may be behind it. This entry is derived from a study of regulatory T cells in long-lasting Graves disease. The CDR3 length is 14 residues. CDR1 SEHNR and CDR2 FQNEAQ come from the germline V gene (reference sequence). The time point here: newly diagnosed GD, antithyroid drugs for less than 3 months. RNA extracted from PBMCs served as the sequencing template. Construction of the TCR beta libraries employed iRepertoire HTBI primers in conjunction with Arm-PCR of CDR3 regions. TCRdb re-called the multiplex PCR reads through MiXCR, storing one row per CDR3 protein. The repertoire holds about 610,000 distinct CDR3 sequences, about 16% seen once, with more than 10% in the top ten. These data are also associated with another study on T cells in Graves' hyperthyroidism and ophthalmopathy.

This chain links TRBV7-9 with TRBJ2-7; D is unclear. This clonotype was obtained from a man aged 18 to 29 with Graves disease. The input for sequencing was peripheral blood mononuclear cells (PBMCs), taken at new diagnosis, from a patient treated with antithyroid drugs. The CDR3 is CTSSPTQVTYEQYF. CDR3 coding DNA: TGTACCAGCAGCCCCACCCAGGTAACCTACGAGCAGTACTTC.